This is a list of T cell receptor beta chains from one sample in a study of blood T cell repertoires in COVID-19. Only in-frame clones appear in the TCRdb table, and some are missing; sequencing was by immunoSEQ multiplex PCR. The repertoire holds a few hundred thousand clones, with roughly 90% as singletons. Sequencing was carried out using peripheral blood. Receptors were obtained from a woman between 50 and 59 years old with acute or convalescent COVID-19. CDR3s include the opening cysteine and the closing phenylalanine or tryptophan. D genes are given only for firm matches. Clone size appears in some rows only: once, few, many, or a class for an expanded clone.

>TRBJ2-7|NA|NA|TRBV3-1/TRBV3-2
CASSHLGRYEQYF
TGTGCCAGCAGCCATTTGGGGCGGTACGAGCAGTACTTC
>TRBJ1-5|NA|NA|TRBV6-6
CASSSPGGGQPQHF
TGTGCCAGCAGTTCCCCGGGGGGGGGTCAGCCCCAGCATTTT
>TRBJ1-6|TRBD1|NA|TRBV10-3
CAISPDREESPLHF
TGTGCCATCAGCCCCGACAGGGAAGAGTCACCCCTCCACTTT
>TRBJ1-2|NA|NA|TRBV19
CASSLRVLPLNNYGYTF
TGTGCCAGTAGTCTCAGGGTATTACCCCTTAATAACTATGGCTACACCTTC
>TRBJ1-5|TRBD1|NA|TRBV19
CASSIRDRGQPQHF
TGTGCCAGTAGTATCCGGGACAGAGGTCAGCCCCAGCATTTT
>TRBJ1-6|NA|NA|TRBV5-4
CASSLGSGLNSPLHF
TGTGCCAGCAGCTTGGGGTCAGGTCTTAATTCACCCCTCCACTTT
>TRBJ1-5|NA|NA|TRBV7-2
CASSLSKTAVGRQPQHF
TGTGCCAGCAGCTTATCAAAGACAGCAGTAGGACGTCAGCCCCAGCATTTT
>TRBJ2-7|NA|NA|TRBV7-8
CASSGLSYEQYF
TGTGCCAGCAGCGGACTGAGCTACGAGCAGTACTTC
>TRBJ2-1|NA|NA|TRBV7-9
CASSRDLTINNEQFF
TGTGCCAGCAGCCGGGACTTGACCATAAACAATGAGCAGTTCTTC
>TRBJ1-1|NA|NA|TRBV18
CASSPPRGGYTEAFF
TGTGCCAGCTCACCCCCGAGAGGGGGATACACTGAAGCTTTCTTT
>TRBJ1-2|NA|NA|TRBV4-2
CASSQIRSGNYGYTF
TGTGCCAGCAGCCAAATTCGATCGGGAAACTATGGCTACACCTTC
>TRBJ2-1|NA|NA|TRBV12-3/TRBV12-4
CASTSFGGNEQFF
TGTGCCAGCACCTCATTTGGGGGGAATGAGCAGTTCTTC
>TRBJ1-5|NA|NA|TRBV28
CASSLGQGTWPQHF
TGTGCCAGCAGTTTAGGTCAGGGCACTTGGCCCCAGCATTTT
>TRBJ1-2|NA|NA|TRBV11-3
CASSPGQEANYGYTF
TGTGCCAGCAGCCCTGGGCAGGAAGCTAACTATGGCTACACCTTC
>TRBJ1-1|TRBD1|NA|TRBV7-2
CASSLVAGGNTEAFF
TGTGCCAGCAGCTTAGTTGCAGGGGGGAACACTGAAGCTTTCTTT
>TRBJ2-7|TRBD2|NA|TRBV10-3
CAISEIAGGPYEQYF
TGTGCCATCAGTGAAATAGCGGGGGGGCCCTACGAGCAGTACTTC
>TRBJ2-7|TRBD1|NA|TRBV19
CASSPNVRTGEEQYF
TGTGCCAGTAGTCCTAATGTTCGGACAGGGGAAGAGCAGTACTTC
>TRBJ2-2|NA|NA|TRBV5-4
CASSPDRSGTGELFF
TGTGCCAGCAGTCCTGACAGGTCGGGCACCGGGGAGCTGTTTTTT
>TRBJ1-3|NA|NA|TRBV5-4
CASSLDRGSGNTIYF
TGTGCCAGCAGCTTGGATCGGGGGTCCGGAAACACCATATATTTT
>TRBJ1-5|NA|few|TRBV6-2/TRBV6-3
CASSRPGGYSNQPQHF
TGTGCCAGCAGCCGCCCGGGTGGATATAGCAATCAGCCCCAGCATTTT
>TRBJ1-5|NA|NA|TRBV2
CASSDGIGSKPQHF
TGTGCCAGCAGTGACGGGATAGGGAGCAAGCCCCAGCATTTT
>TRBJ1-2|NA|NA|TRBV5-1
CASSLQGFNYGYTF
TGCGCCAGCAGCCTCCAGGGGTTCAACTATGGCTACACCTTC
>TRBJ2-3|TRBD2|NA|TRBV6-2/TRBV6-3
CASSRRSGVADTQYF
TGTGCCAGCAGTCGACGAAGCGGGGTGGCAGATACGCAGTATTTT
>TRBJ1-3|NA|NA|TRBV6-6
CASSLRGTGNTIYF
TGTGCCAGCAGCCTTAGGGGTACTGGAAACACCATATATTTT
>TRBJ2-5|NA|NA|TRBV7-9
CASSLQATETQYF
TGTGCCAGCAGCTTGCAGGCCACAGAGACCCAGTACTTC
>TRBJ2-3|TRBD2|NA|TRBV4-2
CASSQDDRLAGGNTQYF
TGTGCCAGCAGCCAAGATGATAGACTAGCGGGGGGTAACACGCAGTATTTT
>TRBJ1-2|NA|NA|TRBV7-9
CASSLAGGGNGYTF
TGTGCCAGCAGCTTAGCTGGGGGCGGAAATGGCTACACCTTC
>TRBJ1-6|TRBD1|NA|TRBV12-3/TRBV12-4
CASSFRGHSLHF
TGTGCCAGCAGTTTCAGGGGGCATTCCCTCCACTTT
>TRBJ1-5|NA|few|TRBV12-3/TRBV12-4
CASGLIPNQPQHF
TGTGCCAGCGGCTTAATCCCGAATCAGCCCCAGCATTTT
>TRBJ1-1|NA|NA|TRBV7-9
CASSLDRDQNTEAFF
TGTGCCAGCAGCTTAGACAGGGATCAGAACACTGAAGCTTTCTTT
>TRBJ1-5|NA|NA|TRBV6-4
CASSDVRDRQPQHF
TGTGCCAGCAGTGACGTGAGGGATCGTCAGCCCCAGCATTTT
>TRBJ2-7|NA|NA|TRBV18
CASSPDNYEQYF
TGTGCCAGCTCACCAGACAACTACGAGCAGTACTTC
>TRBJ2-2|NA|NA|TRBV7-7
CASSQGQPGELFF
TGTGCCAGCAGCCAAGGACAGCCCGGGGAGCTGTTTTTT
>TRBJ1-4|NA|NA|TRBV5-1
CASSLAMGRDEKLFF
TGCGCCAGCAGCTTGGCCATGGGGAGGGATGAAAAACTGTTTTTT
>TRBJ1-2|TRBD1|NA|TRBV6-5
CASTLSGTGYPGTF
TGTGCCAGCACCCTCTCCGGGACAGGGTATCCGGGCACCTTC
>TRBJ1-1|NA|NA|TRBV27
CASSLSWTANTEAFF
TGTGCCAGCAGTTTATCCTGGACAGCGAACACTGAAGCTTTCTTT
>TRBJ2-1|TRBD1|NA|TRBV6-5
CASSNSGQGDNEQFF
TGTGCCAGCAGTAATTCGGGACAGGGGGACAATGAGCAGTTCTTC
>TRBJ2-1|TRBD1|NA|TRBV9
CASSPGGQYNEQFF
TGTGCCAGCAGCCCAGGGGGTCAGTACAATGAGCAGTTCTTC
>TRBJ2-1|NA|NA|TRBV7-3
CASSWGPQETEQFF
TGTGCCAGCAGCTGGGGGCCACAAGAGACTGAGCAGTTCTTC
>TRBJ1-2|NA|NA|TRBV19
CASSIRATNYGYTF
TGTGCCAGTAGTATCAGGGCGACTAACTATGGCTACACCTTC
>TRBJ2-3|TRBD2|NA|TRBV5-1
CASSLAGGGTDTQYF
TGCGCCAGCAGTCTCGCGGGGGGCGGCACAGATACGCAGTATTTT
>TRBJ2-7|TRBD1|NA|TRBV4-1
CASSPQTGREQYF
TGCGCCAGCAGCCCACAGACAGGGCGCGAGCAGTACTTC
>TRBJ2-1|NA|NA|TRBV11-3
CASSPDSWYNEQFF
TGTGCCAGCAGCCCGGACAGTTGGTACAATGAGCAGTTCTTC
>TRBJ1-1|NA|NA|TRBV7-9
CASSLPAAEAFF
TGTGCCAGCAGTCTTCCGGCGGCCGAAGCTTTCTTT
>TRBJ1-2|TRBD1|NA|TRBV3-1/TRBV3-2
CASSQDDRGRNGYTF
TGTGCCAGCAGCCAAGACGACAGGGGGCGAAATGGCTACACCTTC
>TRBJ2-7|NA|NA|TRBV27
CASSRNRNSYEQYF
TGTGCCAGCAGCCGGAACAGGAACTCCTACGAGCAGTACTTC
>TRBJ2-7|NA|NA|TRBV13
CASSLGDREYEQYF
TGTGCCAGCAGCTTAGGTGACAGAGAGTACGAGCAGTACTTC
>TRBJ1-1|NA|NA|TRBV7-2
CASSLLADTEAFF
TGTGCCAGCAGCTTGCTCGCGGACACTGAAGCTTTCTTT
>TRBJ2-5|TRBD1|NA|TRBV5-1
CASSTGTGETQYF
TGCGCCAGCAGCACCGGGACAGGCGAGACCCAGTACTTC
>TRBJ2-5|TRBD2|NA|TRBV7-2
CASSLAPSGRANTIKSQETQYF
TGTGCCAGCAGCTTAGCGCCTAGCGGGAGGGCCAATACGATTAAATCTCAAGAGACCCAGTACTTC
>TRBJ2-1|TRBD2|NA|TRBV10-2
CASSVAGTSGPTHQRNEQFF
TGCGCCAGCAGTGTTGCCGGGACTAGCGGGCCTACTCACCAGCGAAATGAGCAGTTCTTC
>TRBJ1-2|TRBD1|NA|TRBV27
CASSPYSGTGRGGYTF
TGTGCCAGCAGTCCCTACTCCGGGACAGGGAGAGGGGGCTACACCTTC
>TRBJ2-7|TRBD2|NA|TRBV13
CASSSRLAWYEQYF
TGTGCCAGCAGCTCCCGACTAGCGTGGTACGAGCAGTACTTC
>TRBJ1-6|TRBD1|NA|TRBV25-1
CASHSGQGGSPLHF
TGTGCCAGCCATTCAGGACAGGGGGGGTCACCCCTCCACTTT
>TRBJ2-3|TRBD2|NA|TRBV30
CAWSVAGGDTQYF
TGTGCCTGGAGTGTAGCGGGAGGGGATACGCAGTATTTT
>TRBJ2-7|TRBD2|NA|TRBV9
CASSLGLAGDEQYF
TGTGCCAGCAGCCTGGGACTAGCGGGAGACGAGCAGTACTTC
>TRBJ1-2|NA|NA|TRBV5-6
CATGGSAGAYYGYTF
TGTGCCACGGGGGGATCGGCAGGGGCTTACTATGGCTACACCTTC